One T cell receptor (beta chain) is described in this entry. Its antigen is currently unknown. Germline assignment: CDR1 KGHSH and CDR2 LQKENI. This CDR3 spans 14 amino acids. Trimming removed 0 bases at V and 4 bases at J, with 9 bases between. Repertoires were generated with immunoSEQ multiplex PCR, while TCRdb's copy carries only in-frame clones and drops some. This sample yields 950,000 to 1,100,000 clones, of which 70% to 80% are seen a single time; 0.5% to 0.65% belongs to the top ten. This sample is drawn from a study of shared clonotypes between healthy human individuals. Study-level points and caveats: Among donors, clonotype sharing was expected to be affected by sequencing depth.

This sequence originates from a man younger than 35 in good health. Some clones in this sample may be carry-over from other donors' samples. Sequencing was performed on memory CD4+ T cells from PBMCs. The subset here: CD45RA-negative fraction. The chain carries TRBV18 and TRBJ1-2, with D uncertain. The DNA for the CDR3 is TGTGCCAGCTCACCACCGTTTGGGTCCTATGGCTACACCTTC. Amino acids: CASSPPFGSYGYTF. Using reference TRBV18 and TRBJ1-2 for the parts outside the CDR3, the full variable domain is NAGVMQNPRHLVRRRGQEARLRCSPMKGHSHVYWYRQLPEEGLKFMVYLQKENIIDESGMPKERFSAEFPKEGPSILRIQQVVRGDSAAYFCASSPPFGSYGYTFGSGTRLTVV.